Sequencing of this TCR beta chain was carried out in a study of T cell repertoires in cytomegalovirus infection. The overall study: Alongside well-studied HLA-B-restricted CMV epitopes, recently identified HLA-C-restricted CMV epitopes were also used. Both a matching HLA type and CMV infection were indicated by public TCR beta signatures. Whole-study results and caveats: Ex vivo responses were dominated by HLA-C-restricted CMV-specific TCR beta clonotypes.

The CDR3 covers 13 residues. V dropped 10 bases and J dropped 4; count of bases not matched to a gene: 6. CDR1 and CDR2 from the germline V gene are LNHDA and SQIVND (reference sequence). MiXCR, run by TCRdb on the reads, gives a single entry per CDR3 protein. The repertoire has roughly 200,000 distinct CDR3 sequences, less than 50% of them found once; the top ten carry approximately 59%. This clonotype was detected only once. Its specificity is not known. The TCR sequence derives from a human donor in good health (CMV status not recorded). Some clones in this sample may be carry-over from other donors' samples. This material consisted of CD8+ T cells from cultured PBMCs, taken from culture after CMV antigen stimulation. The rearrangement joins TRBV19 to TRBJ1-1; 10 bases align to TRBD1. Here the CDR3 reads CATDRDRGTEAFF. The CDR3 DNA reads as TGTGCCACGGACCGGGACAGGGGCACTGAAGCTTTCTTT. Full variable domain (missing parts from reference TRBV19 and TRBJ1-1): DGGITQSPKYLFRKEGQNVTLSCEQNLNHDAMYWYRQDPGQGLRLIYYSQIVNDFQKGDIAEGYSVSREKKESFPLTVTSAQKNPTAFYLCATDRDRGTEAFFGQGTRLTVV.